Listed below are T cell receptor beta chains from one sample, sequenced in a study of Ad26.COV2.S vaccination and SARS-CoV-2 variants. Measured with immunoSEQ multiplex PCR; TCRdb has only the in-frame clones, and not every one. The data hold approximately 410,000 clones, with 88% observed a single time. The material was peripheral blood, obtained in a trial of Ad26.COV2.S vaccine versus placebo. Receptors were obtained from a person aged 18-60 years who received the Ad26.COV2.S COVID-19 vaccine or a placebo. Both conserved end residues are part of each CDR3. A D gene is named only where the DNA matches it firmly. Not every row has a clone size; where given, it reads once, few, many or a size class.

.,TRBJ1-3,.,TRBV4-1,CASSQGQGGSSGNTIYF,TGCGCCAGCAGCCAAGGACAAGGGGGGAGCTCTGGAAACACCATATATTTT
.,TRBJ1-2,.,TRBV7-9,CASSAGGVASGYTF,TGTGCCAGCAGCGCTGGGGGGGTAGCCAGCGGCTACACCTTC
.,TRBJ1-1,once,TRBV30,CAWSVSQNTEAFF,TGTGCCTGGAGTGTCTCTCAGAACACTGAAGCTTTCTTT
TRBD2,TRBJ2-1,.,TRBV6-2/TRBV6-3,CASSYSRLADEQFF,TGTGCCAGCAGTTACTCCCGGCTAGCGGATGAGCAGTTCTTC
.,TRBJ1-6,once,TRBV7-8,CASSSGDYSPLHF,TGTGCCAGCAGCTCAGGGGATTACTCACCCCTCCACTTT
.,TRBJ1-3,many,TRBV6-4,CASTQGVVNTIYF,TGTGCCAGCACACAGGGTGTTGTAAACACCATATATTTT
.,TRBJ2-7,.,TRBV19,CASSTTGSPNYEQYF,TGTGCCAGTAGTACAACAGGATCGCCGAACTACGAGCAGTACTTC
.,TRBJ2-7,.,TRBV29-1,CSVAIGSYEQYF,TGCAGCGTCGCCATTGGCTCCTACGAGCAGTACTTC
TRBD2,TRBJ2-2,.,TRBV9,CASSVSGGALGELFF,TGTGCCAGCAGCGTAAGCGGGGGGGCCCTAGGGGAGCTGTTTTTT
.,TRBJ1-5,once,TRBV2,CASSEASSNQPQHF,TGTGCCAGCAGTGAGGCGAGTAGCAATCAGCCCCAGCATTTT
TRBD2,TRBJ2-3,.,TRBV4-1,CASSFTGTSGGARGTDTQYF,TGCGCCAGCAGCTTTACCGGGACTAGCGGGGGGGCACGCGGCACAGATACGCAGTATTTT
.,TRBJ1-6,.,TRBV27,CASSGWYSPLHF,TGTGCCAGCAGTGGGTGGTATTCACCCCTCCACTTT
.,TRBJ2-7,once,TRBV19,CASSMTQLGYEQYF,TGTGCCAGTAGTATGACTCAATTGGGCTACGAGCAGTACTTC
.,TRBJ2-1,.,TRBV28,CASSLRGSRSSYNEQFF,TGTGCCAGCAGTCTCCGAGGTAGCCGAAGCTCCTACAATGAGCAGTTCTTC
TRBD2,TRBJ2-1,.,TRBV30,CAWSRGVSEQFF,TGTGCCTGGAGTCGGGGGGTGAGTGAGCAGTTCTTC
.,TRBJ2-7,.,TRBV19,CASSIAAGATYEQYF,TGTGCCAGTAGTATAGCGGCAGGGGCTACCTACGAGCAGTACTTC
.,TRBJ1-3,.,TRBV7-6,CASSLRETYGNTIYF,TGTGCCAGCAGCTTAAGGGAAACTTACGGAAACACCATATATTTT
TRBD2,TRBJ2-1,.,TRBV18,CASSLGVAGSWGQFF,TGTGCCAGCTCACTCGGGGTAGCGGGGAGCTGGGGGCAGTTCTTC
.,TRBJ2-7,.,TRBV5-4,CASSLSPGSYEQYF,TGTGCCAGCAGCTTGAGTCCAGGCTCCTACGAGCAGTACTTC
TRBD1,TRBJ2-5,.,TRBV5-1,CASSPWTGDETQYF,TGCGCCAGCAGCCCGTGGACAGGGGACGAGACCCAGTACTTC
TRBD1,TRBJ1-1,.,TRBV19,CASSIVRTGDPNTEAFF,TGTGCCAGTAGTATTGTTAGGACAGGGGACCCGAACACTGAAGCTTTCTTT
TRBD1,TRBJ2-1,once,TRBV4-3,CASSQDRGTGGYNEQFF,TGCGCCAGCAGCCAAGATCGGGGGACAGGGGGGTACAATGAGCAGTTCTTC
TRBD2,TRBJ2-5,.,TRBV5-1,CASSSSTSGGQETQYF,TGCGCCAGCAGCAGTTCGACTAGCGGGGGCCAAGAGACCCAGTACTTC
.,TRBJ2-1,.,TRBV7-9,CASSLVVGGAYNEQFF,TGTGCCAGCAGCTTAGTTGTAGGGGGGGCCTACAATGAGCAGTTCTTC
TRBD2,TRBJ2-2,.,TRBV5-1,CASSSLAANTGELFF,TGCGCCAGCAGCTCGCTAGCGGCAAACACCGGGGAGCTGTTTTTT
.,TRBJ2-7,.,TRBV9,CASSVEGGPYEQYF,TGTGCCAGCAGCGTAGAGGGGGGACCCTACGAGCAGTACTTC
.,TRBJ1-5,.,TRBV27,CASSSEGSNQPQHF,TGTGCCAGCAGTTCAGAGGGGTCCAATCAGCCCCAGCATTTT
TRBD2,TRBJ2-7,.,TRBV18,CASSPSLAGDYEQYF,TGTGCCAGCTCACCCTCCCTAGCGGGGGACTACGAGCAGTACTTC
.,TRBJ2-7,.,TRBV6-5,CASSYAGGAYEQYF,TGTGCCAGCAGTTACGCAGGGGGGGCCTACGAGCAGTACTTC
.,TRBJ2-5,.,TRBV7-6,CASSPGPLLYF,TGTGCCAGCAGCCCGGGCCCCCTCTTGTACTTC
.,TRBJ2-7,.,TRBV11-2,CASSFGLGGGHEQYF,TGTGCCAGCAGCTTTGGTCTGGGGGGCGGCCACGAGCAGTACTTC
TRBD1,TRBJ1-3,.,TRBV30,CAWSRGQGTGNTIYF,TGTGCCTGGAGTAGAGGACAGGGAACTGGAAACACCATATATTTT
.,TRBJ1-5,.,TRBV6-2/TRBV6-3,CASSLSTDLGPQHF,TGTGCCAGCAGTCTATCGACAGACTTGGGGCCCCAGCATTTT
.,TRBJ1-6,few,TRBV5-4,CASSFDNSPLHF,TGTGCCAGCAGCTTCGACAATTCACCCCTCCACTTT
.,TRBJ1-3,.,TRBV5-4,CASSLSFGQITTGNTIYF,TGTGCCAGCAGCTTGTCTTTTGGACAGATCACGACTGGAAACACCATATATTTT
.,TRBJ1-5,.,TRBV4-1,CASSQEGRSQPQHF,TGCGCCAGCAGCCAAGAGGGGCGAAGTCAGCCCCAGCATTTT
.,TRBJ1-1,once,TRBV19,CASTPGRVVEAFF,TGTGCCAGTACCCCCGGCAGGGTGGTTGAAGCTTTCTTT
.,TRBJ1-2,.,TRBV28,CASDSTNYGYTF,TGTGCCAGCGACAGTACTAACTATGGCTACACCTTC
.,TRBJ2-7,.,TRBV30,CAWSAAPYEQYF,TGTGCCTGGAGTGCAGCCCCATACGAGCAGTACTTC
.,TRBJ1-6,few,TRBV4-1,CASSQDRGLSSPLHF,TGCGCCAGCAGCCAAGATCGGGGGCTTAGTTCACCCCTCCACTTT
.,TRBJ2-2,.,TRBV4-1,CASSQDWGRELFF,TGCGCCAGCAGCCAAGACTGGGGAAGGGAGCTGTTTTTT
TRBD2,TRBJ2-2,.,TRBV4-3,CASSHGTSSFSGELFF,TGCGCCAGCAGCCACGGGACTAGCTCGTTTAGCGGGGAGCTGTTTTTT